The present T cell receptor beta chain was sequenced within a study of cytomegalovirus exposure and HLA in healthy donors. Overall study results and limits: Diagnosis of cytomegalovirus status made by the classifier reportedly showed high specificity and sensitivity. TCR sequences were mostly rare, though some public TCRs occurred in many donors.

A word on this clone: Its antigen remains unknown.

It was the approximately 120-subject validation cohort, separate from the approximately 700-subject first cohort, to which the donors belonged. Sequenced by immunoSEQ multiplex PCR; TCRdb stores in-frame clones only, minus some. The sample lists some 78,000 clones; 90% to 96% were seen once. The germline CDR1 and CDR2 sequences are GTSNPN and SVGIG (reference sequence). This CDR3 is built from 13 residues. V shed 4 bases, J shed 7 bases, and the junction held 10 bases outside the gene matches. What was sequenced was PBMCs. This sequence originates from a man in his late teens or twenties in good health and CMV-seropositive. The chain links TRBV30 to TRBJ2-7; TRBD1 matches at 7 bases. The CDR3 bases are TGTGCCTGGACCCGGGACAGTCTTGAAGAGCAGTACTTC. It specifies CAWTRDSLEEQYF.